This T cell receptor (beta chain) appears in the sequencing data of a study of molecular identifiers for immune sequencing clone quantification. Broader study findings: Among approximately 1 million naive cells, as was reported, spiked Jurkat TCR RNA from one cell was detectable. Effector cells kept over 99% of their molecules in clones above 20 RNA copies, while naive cells kept under 1% there.

To note about this clonotype: What it binds is not known. The junction departs from the called germline gene at one end, perhaps through a read error.

Previously described methods and listed TCR primers produced bulk TCR libraries. TCRdb processed the PCR reads anew with MiXCR; each CDR3 protein has one entry. The sample carries about 640,000 distinct CDR3 sequences, 15% to 20% recorded once. The CDR3 consists of 16 residues. CDR1 is SGHDT and CDR2 is YYEEEE in the germline V gene. Naive CD8 T cells were FACS-sorted by CD8+CD4-CCR7+CD45RA+ markers. The sample consisted of naive CD8+ T cells from blood, with Jurkat cell RNA spiked in. As to subset: FACS-sorted CD8+CD4-CCR7+CD45RA+ naive T cells. V gene TRBV5-6 combines with J gene TRBJ2-7, with 10 bases identical to TRBD2. The receptor was isolated from a human donor in good health. Some libraries in this study had Jurkat cell RNA spiked in. CDR3 DNA sequence: TGTGCCAGCAGCTTGGGCGTGAGCGGGGGGGCCTACGAGCGGTACTTC. Protein: CASSLGVSGGAYERYF.